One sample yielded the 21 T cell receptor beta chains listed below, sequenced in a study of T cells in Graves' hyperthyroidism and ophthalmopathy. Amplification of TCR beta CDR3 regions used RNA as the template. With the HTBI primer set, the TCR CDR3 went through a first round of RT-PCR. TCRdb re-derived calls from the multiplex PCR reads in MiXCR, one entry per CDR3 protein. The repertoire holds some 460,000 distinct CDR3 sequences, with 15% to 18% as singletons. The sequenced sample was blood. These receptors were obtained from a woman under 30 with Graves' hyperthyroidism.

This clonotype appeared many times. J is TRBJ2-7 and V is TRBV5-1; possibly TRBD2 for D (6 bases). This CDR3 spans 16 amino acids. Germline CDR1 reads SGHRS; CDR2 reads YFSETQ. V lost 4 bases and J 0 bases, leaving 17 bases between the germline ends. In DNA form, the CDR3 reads TGCGCCAGCAGCCTCTCTCCTAGCGTGAGCTCCTACGAGCAGTACTTC. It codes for CASSLSPSVSSYEQYF. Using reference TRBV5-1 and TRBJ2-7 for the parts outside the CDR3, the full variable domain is KAGVTQTPRYLIKTRGQQVTLSCSPISGHRSVSWYQQTPGQGLQFLFEYFSETQRNKGNFPGRFSGRQFSNSRSEMNVSTLELGDSALYLCASSLSPSVSSYEQYFGPGTRLTVT.

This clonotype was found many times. The CDR3 nucleotides read TGTGCCAGCAGCGGGTCTAGCGGGAGCCCCACCGGGGAGCTGTTTTTT. Translating gives CASSGSSGSPTGELFF. The chain has TRBV13 and TRBJ2-2; TRBD2 agrees at 10 bases. V dropped 5 bases and J dropped 4; count of bases not matched to a gene: 7. Germline V gene sequence: CDR1 PRHDT, CDR2 FYEKMQ (reference sequence). This CDR3 has 16 residues.

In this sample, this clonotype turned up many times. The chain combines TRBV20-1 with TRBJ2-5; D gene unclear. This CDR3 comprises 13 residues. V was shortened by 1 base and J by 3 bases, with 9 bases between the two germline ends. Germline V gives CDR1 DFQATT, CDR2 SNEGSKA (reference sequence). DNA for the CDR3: TGCAGTGCTAGAGTCCCTGGGGAAGAGACCCAGTACTTC. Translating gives CSARVPGEETQYF.

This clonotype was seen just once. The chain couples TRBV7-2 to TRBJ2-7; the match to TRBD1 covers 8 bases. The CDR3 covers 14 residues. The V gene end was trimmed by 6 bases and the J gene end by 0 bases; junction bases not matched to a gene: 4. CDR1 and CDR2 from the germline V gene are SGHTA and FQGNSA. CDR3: CASRGTGSSYEQYF. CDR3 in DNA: TGTGCCAGCAGGGGGACAGGAAGCTCCTACGAGCAGTACTTC.

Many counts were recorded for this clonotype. The CDR3: CASTNKRGRNPNQPQHF. In DNA, the CDR3 is TGTGCCAGCACCAACAAGAGGGGGCGCAACCCCAATCAGCCCCAGCATTTT. The chain has TRBV12-3 or TRBV12-4 and TRBJ1-5; the match to TRBD1 covers 7 bases. V shed 7 bases and J 3 bases; nucleotides not matched to a gene: 15. CDR3 length: 17 residues.

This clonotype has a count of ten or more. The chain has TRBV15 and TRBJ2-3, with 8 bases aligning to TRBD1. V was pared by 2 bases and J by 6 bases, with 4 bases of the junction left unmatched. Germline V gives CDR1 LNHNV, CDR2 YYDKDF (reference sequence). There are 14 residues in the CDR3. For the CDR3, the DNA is TGTGCCACCAGCAGACAACAGGGGGGCGATACGCAGTATTTT. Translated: CATSRQQGGDTQYF.

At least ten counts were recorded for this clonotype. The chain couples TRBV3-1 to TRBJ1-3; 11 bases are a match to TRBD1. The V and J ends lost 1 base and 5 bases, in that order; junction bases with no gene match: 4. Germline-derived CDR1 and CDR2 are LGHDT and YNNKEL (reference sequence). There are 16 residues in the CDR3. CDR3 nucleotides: TGTGCCAGCAGCCAAGGGACAGGGGGCATCCGAAACACCATATATTTT. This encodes CASSQGTGGIRNTIYF.

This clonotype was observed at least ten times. CDR3 sequence: CSTQGGINEQFF. The CDR3 DNA sequence: TGCAGCACTCAGGGCGGGATCAATGAGCAGTTCTTC. The genes are TRBV20-1 and TRBJ2-1; D is perhaps TRBD2 (6 bases). This CDR3 has 12 amino acids. Looked up from germline, CDR1 is DFQATT and CDR2 is SNEGSKA (reference sequence).

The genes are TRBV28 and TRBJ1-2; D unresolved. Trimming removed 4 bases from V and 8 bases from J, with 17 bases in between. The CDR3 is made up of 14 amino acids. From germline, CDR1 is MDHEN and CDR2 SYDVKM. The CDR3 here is CASSYDQIRLGYTF. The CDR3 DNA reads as TGTGCCAGCAGTTACGACCAGATACGGCTGGGCTACACCTTC.

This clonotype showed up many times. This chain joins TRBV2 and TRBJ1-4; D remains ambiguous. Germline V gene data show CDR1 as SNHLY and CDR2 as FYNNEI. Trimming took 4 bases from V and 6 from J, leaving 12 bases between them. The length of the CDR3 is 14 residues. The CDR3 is CASSALEWDEKLFF. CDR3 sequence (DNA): TGTGCCAGCAGTGCTCTTGAGTGGGATGAAAAACTGTTTTTT. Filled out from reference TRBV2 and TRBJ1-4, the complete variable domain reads EPEVTQTPSHQVTQMGQEVILRCVPISNHLYFYWYRQILGQKVEFLVSFYNNEISEKSEIFDDQFSVERPDGSNFTLKIRSTKLEDSAMYFCASSALEWDEKLFFGSGTQLSVL.

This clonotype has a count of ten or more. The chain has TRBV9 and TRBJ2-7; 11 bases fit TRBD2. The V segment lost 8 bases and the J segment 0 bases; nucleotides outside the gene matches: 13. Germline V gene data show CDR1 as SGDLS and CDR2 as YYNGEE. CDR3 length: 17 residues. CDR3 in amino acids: CARPPPGLAANSYEQYF. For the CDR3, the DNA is TGTGCCAGACCGCCCCCGGGACTAGCGGCCAACTCCTACGAGCAGTACTTC.

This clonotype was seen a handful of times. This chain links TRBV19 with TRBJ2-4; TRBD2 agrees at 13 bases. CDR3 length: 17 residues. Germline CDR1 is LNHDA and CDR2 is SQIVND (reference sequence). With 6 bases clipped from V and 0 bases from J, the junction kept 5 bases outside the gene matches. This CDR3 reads CASSLGLAGLAKNIQYF. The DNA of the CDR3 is TGTGCCAGTAGCCTGGGACTAGCGGGATTAGCCAAAAACATTCAGTACTTC.

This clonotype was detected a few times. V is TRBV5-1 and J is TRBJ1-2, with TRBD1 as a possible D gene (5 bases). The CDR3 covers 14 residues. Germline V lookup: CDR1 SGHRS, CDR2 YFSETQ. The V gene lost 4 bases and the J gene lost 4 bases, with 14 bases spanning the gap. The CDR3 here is CASSPGTVVYGYTF. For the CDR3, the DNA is TGCGCCAGCAGCCCGGGGACTGTCGTCTATGGCTACACCTTC. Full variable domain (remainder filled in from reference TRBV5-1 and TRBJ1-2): KAGVTQTPRYLIKTRGQQVTLSCSPISGHRSVSWYQQTPGQGLQFLFEYFSETQRNKGNFPGRFSGRQFSNSRSEMNVSTLELGDSALYLCASSPGTVVYGYTFGSGTRLTVV.

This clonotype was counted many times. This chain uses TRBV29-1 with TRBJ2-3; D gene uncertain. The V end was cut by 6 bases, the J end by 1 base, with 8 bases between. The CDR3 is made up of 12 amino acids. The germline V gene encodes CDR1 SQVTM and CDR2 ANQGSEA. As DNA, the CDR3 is TGCAGCGTCGAGATGGGCACAGATACGCAGTATTTT. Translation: CSVEMGTDTQYF.

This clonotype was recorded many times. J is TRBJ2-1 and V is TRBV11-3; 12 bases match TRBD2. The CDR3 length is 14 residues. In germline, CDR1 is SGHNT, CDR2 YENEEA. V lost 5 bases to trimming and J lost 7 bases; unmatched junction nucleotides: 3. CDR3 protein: CASSLAGGINEQFF. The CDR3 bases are TGTGCCAGCAGCCTAGCGGGAGGGATAAATGAGCAGTTCTTC. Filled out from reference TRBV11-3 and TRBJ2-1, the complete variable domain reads EAGVVQSPRYKIIEKKQPVAFWCNPISGHNTLYWYLQNLGQGPELLIRYENEEAVDDSQLPKDRFSAERLKGVDSTLKIQPAELGDSAVYLCASSLAGGINEQFFGPGTRLTVL.

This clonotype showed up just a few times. As DNA, the CDR3 is TGTGCCAGCAGTCGTTCGACCGGGGAGCTGTTTTTT. This gives the protein CASSRSTGELFF. This chain uses TRBV12-3 or TRBV12-4 with TRBJ2-2; no clear D gene. The V end was cut by 5 bases, the J end by 5 bases, with 6 bases between. This CDR3 comprises 12 residues.

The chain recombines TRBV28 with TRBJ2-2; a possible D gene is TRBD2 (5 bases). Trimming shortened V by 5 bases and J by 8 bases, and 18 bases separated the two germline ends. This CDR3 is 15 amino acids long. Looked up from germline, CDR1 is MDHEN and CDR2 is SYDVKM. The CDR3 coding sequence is TGTGCCAGCAGTCCTCCGGGATTAGGGTTGGGGGAGCTGTTTTTT. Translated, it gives CASSPPGLGLGELFF.

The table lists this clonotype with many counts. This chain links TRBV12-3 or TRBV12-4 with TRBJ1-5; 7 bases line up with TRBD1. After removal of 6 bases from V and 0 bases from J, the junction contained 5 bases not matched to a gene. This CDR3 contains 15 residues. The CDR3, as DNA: TGTGCCAGCAGGAAGACAGGGAATAGCAATCAGCCCCAGCATTTT. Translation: CASRKTGNSNQPQHF.

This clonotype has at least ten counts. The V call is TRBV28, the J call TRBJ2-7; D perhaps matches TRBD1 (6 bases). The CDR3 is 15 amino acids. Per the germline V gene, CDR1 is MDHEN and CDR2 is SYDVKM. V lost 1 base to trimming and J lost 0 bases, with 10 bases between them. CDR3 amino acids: CASSLFRQASYEQYF. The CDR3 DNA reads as TGTGCCAGCAGTTTATTCCGACAGGCCTCCTACGAGCAGTACTTC.

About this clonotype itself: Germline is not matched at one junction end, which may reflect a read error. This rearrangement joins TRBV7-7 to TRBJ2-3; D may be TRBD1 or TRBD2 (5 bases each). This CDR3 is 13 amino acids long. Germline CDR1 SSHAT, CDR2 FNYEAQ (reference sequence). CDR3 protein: CASSSGTRDTQYF. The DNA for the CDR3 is TGTGCTAGCAGCTCCGGGACCAGGGATACGCAGTATTTT.

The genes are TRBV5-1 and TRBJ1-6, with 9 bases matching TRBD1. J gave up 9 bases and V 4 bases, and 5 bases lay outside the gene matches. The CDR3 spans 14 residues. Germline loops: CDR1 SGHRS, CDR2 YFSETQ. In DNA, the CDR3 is TGCGCCAGCAGCACCGGGACAGGGCGTTCACCCCTCCACTTT. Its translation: CASSTGTGRSPLHF.